This T cell receptor beta chain was identified in a study of beta chain features in type 1 diabetes. General study points: Although PCR might favor shorter templates, it would do so equally in patients and controls. Moderate yet significant TCRB CDR3 shortening was seen in Type 1 diabetes patients in all four CD4+ subsets. When VDJ junctions were examined, type 1 diabetes patients showed fewer insertions and more deletions. For patients, the naive, central memory and Treg TCRB repertoires appeared more alike than for healthy donors. In these data, an HLA type influence on TCRB rearrangement remained unresolved.

On this clone itself: Its antigen is currently unknown.

The CDR3 extends over 15 amino acids. Germline V gene sequence: CDR1 LNHDA, CDR2 SQIVND (reference sequence). The sequenced template was cDNA made from the entire isolated RNA. Profiling relied on immunoSEQ multiplex PCR, and the TCRdb table lists in-frame clones only, not all of them. The sample holds some 350,000 clones, roughly a tenth seen once. The rearrangement uses TRBV19 and TRBJ2-5; D may match TRBD1 or TRBD2 (6 bases each). The DNA end is more similar to TRBJ2-7, so the J call may be wrong. The sample consisted of central memory CD4+ T cells from blood. The TCR was taken from a man aged 25-40 years with type 1 diabetes. CDR3 bases: TGTGCCAGTAGTATACCGGGGGCTCAGTCCTACGAGCAGTACTTC. Its translation is CASSIPGAQSYEQYF.